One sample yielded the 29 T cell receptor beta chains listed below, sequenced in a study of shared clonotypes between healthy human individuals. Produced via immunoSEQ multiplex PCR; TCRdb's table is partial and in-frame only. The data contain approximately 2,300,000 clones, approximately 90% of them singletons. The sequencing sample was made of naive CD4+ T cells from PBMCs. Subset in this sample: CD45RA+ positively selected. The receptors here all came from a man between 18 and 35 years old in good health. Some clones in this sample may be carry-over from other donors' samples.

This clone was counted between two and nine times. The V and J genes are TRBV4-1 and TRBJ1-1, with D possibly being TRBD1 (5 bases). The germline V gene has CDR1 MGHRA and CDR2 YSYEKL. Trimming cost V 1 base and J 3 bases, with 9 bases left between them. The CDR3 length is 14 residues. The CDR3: CASSQVWGYTEAFF. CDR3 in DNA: TGCGCCAGCAGCCAAGTATGGGGGTACACTGAAGCTTTCTTT.

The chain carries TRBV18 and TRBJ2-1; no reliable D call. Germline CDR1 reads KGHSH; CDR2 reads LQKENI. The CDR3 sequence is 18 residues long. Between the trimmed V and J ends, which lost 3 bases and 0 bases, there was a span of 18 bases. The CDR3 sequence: CASSPSMWALSSYNEQFF. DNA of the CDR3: TGTGCCAGCTCACCCTCGATGTGGGCCTTAAGCTCCTACAATGAGCAGTTCTTC.

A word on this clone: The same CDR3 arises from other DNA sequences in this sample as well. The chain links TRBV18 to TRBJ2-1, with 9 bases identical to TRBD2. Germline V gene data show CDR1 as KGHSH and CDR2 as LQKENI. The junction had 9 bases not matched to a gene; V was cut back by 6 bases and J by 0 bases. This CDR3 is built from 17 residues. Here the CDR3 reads CASSPTTSGSSYNEQFF. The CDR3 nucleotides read TGTGCCAGCTCCCCAACGACTAGCGGCTCCTCCTACAATGAGCAGTTCTTC.

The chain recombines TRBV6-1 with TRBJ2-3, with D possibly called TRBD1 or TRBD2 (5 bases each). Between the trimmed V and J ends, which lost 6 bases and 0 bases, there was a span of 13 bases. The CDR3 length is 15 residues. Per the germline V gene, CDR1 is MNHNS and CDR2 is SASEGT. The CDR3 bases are TGTGCCAGCAGCGACTGGGGGACGAGCACAGATACGCAGTATTTT. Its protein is CASSDWGTSTDTQYF.

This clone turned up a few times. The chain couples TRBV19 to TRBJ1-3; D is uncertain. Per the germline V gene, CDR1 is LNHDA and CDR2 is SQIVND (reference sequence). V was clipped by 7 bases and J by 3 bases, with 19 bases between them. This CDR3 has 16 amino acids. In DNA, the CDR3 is TGTGCCAGTACCAAACTGACGAGGGCTGATGGAAACACCATATATTTT. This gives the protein CASTKLTRADGNTIYF.

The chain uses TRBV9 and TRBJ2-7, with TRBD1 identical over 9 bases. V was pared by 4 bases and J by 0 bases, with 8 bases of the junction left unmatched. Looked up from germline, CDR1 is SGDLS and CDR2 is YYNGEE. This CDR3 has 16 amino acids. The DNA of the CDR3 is TGTGCCAGCAGCCCCGCTGGGGACAGGGTCTCCTACGAGCAGTACTTC. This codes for CASSPAGDRVSYEQYF.

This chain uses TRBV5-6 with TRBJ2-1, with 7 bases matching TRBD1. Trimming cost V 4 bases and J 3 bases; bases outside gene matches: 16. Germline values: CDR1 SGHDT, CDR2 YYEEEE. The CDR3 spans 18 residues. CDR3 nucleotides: TGTGCCAGCAGCCCTGAAGTAAAGGGACAGACGAGCTACAATGAGCAGTTCTTC. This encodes CASSPEVKGQTSYNEQFF.

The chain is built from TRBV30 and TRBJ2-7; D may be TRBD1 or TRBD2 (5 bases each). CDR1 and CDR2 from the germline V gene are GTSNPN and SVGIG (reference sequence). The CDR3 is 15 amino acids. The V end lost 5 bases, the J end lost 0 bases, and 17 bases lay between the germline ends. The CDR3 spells CAWAPLGTNSYEQYF. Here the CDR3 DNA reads TGTGCCTGGGCTCCCCTGGGGACGAACTCCTACGAGCAGTACTTC.

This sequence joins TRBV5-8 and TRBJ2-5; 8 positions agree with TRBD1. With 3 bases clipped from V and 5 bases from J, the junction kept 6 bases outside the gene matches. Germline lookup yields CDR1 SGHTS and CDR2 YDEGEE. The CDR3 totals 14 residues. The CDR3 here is CASSYARGLETQYF. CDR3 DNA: TGTGCCAGCAGCTACGCCAGGGGGCTTGAGACCCAGTACTTC.

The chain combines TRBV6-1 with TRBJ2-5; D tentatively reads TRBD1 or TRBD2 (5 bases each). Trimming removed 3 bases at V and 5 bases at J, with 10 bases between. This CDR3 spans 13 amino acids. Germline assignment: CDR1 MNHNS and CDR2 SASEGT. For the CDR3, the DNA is TGTGCCAGCAGTGAGAATTGGGGGGAGACCCAGTACTTC. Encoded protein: CASSENWGETQYF.

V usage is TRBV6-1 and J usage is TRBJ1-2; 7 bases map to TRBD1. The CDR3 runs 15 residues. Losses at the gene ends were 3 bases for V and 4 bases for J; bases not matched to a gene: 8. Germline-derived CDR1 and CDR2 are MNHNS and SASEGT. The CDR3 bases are TGTGCCAGCAGTGACCAGACAGGGCCGGGCTATGGCTACACCTTC. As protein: CASSDQTGPGYGYTF.

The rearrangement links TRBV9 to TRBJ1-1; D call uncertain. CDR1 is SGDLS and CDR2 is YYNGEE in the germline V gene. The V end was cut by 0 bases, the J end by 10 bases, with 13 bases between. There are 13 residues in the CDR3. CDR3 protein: CASSVESGSGAFF. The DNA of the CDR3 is TGTGCCAGCAGCGTAGAGAGCGGGTCGGGAGCTTTCTTT. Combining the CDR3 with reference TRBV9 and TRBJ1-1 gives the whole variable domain DSGVTQTPKHLITATGQRVTLRCSPRSGDLSVYWYQQSLDQGLQFLIQYYNGEERAKGNILERFSAQQFPDLHSELNLSSLELGDSALYFCASSVESGSGAFFGQGTRLTVV.

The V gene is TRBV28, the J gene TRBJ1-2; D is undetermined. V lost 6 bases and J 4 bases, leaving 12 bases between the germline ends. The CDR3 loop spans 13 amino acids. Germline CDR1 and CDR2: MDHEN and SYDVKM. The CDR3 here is CASRVGISYGYTF. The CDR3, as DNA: TGTGCCAGCAGGGTGGGGATTTCCTATGGCTACACCTTC.

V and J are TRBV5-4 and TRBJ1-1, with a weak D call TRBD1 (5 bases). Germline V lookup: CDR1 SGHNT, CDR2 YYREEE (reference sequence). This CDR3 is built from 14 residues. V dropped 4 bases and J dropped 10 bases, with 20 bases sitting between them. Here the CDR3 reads CASSPPGHGVGAFF. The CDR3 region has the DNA TGTGCCAGCAGCCCGCCCGGACACGGGGTCGGAGCTTTCTTT.

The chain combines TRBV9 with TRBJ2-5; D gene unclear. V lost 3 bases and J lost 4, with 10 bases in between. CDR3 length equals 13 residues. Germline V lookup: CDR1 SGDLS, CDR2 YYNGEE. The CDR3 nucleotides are TGTGCCAGCAGCGGAGGATCGGGAGAGACCCAGTACTTC. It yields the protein CASSGGSGETQYF. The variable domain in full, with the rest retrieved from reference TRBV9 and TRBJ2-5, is DSGVTQTPKHLITATGQRVTLRCSPRSGDLSVYWYQQSLDQGLQFLIQYYNGEERAKGNILERFSAQQFPDLHSELNLSSLELGDSALYFCASSGGSGETQYFGPGTRLLVL.

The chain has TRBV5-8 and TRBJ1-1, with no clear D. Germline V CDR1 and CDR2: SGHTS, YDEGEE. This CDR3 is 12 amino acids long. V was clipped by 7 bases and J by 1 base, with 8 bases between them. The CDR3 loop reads CASLDKNTEAFF. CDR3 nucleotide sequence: TGTGCCAGCCTCGACAAGAACACTGAAGCTTTCTTT.

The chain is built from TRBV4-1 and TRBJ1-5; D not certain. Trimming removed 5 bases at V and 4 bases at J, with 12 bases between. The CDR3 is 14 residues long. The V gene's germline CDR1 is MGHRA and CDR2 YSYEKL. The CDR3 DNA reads TGCGCCAGCAGCGTCGAACCGGGGAATCAGCCCCAGCATTTT. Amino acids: CASSVEPGNQPQHF.

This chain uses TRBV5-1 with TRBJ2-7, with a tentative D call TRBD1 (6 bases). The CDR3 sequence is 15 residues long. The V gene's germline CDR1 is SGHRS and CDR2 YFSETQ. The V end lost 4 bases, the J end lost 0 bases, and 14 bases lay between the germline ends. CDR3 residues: CASSGLQGSSYEQYF. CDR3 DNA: TGCGCCAGCAGCGGCTTACAGGGTTCCTCCTACGAGCAGTACTTC.

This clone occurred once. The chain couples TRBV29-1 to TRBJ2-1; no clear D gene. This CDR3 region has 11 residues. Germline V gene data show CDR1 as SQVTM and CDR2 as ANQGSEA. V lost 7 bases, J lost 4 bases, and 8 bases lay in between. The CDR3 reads CSATDYNEQFF. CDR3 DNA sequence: TGCAGCGCGACTGATTACAATGAGCAGTTCTTC.

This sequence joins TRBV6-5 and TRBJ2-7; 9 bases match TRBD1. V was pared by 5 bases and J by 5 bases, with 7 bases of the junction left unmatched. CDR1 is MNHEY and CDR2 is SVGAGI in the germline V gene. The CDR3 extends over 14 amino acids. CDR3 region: CASSMDRGRHEQYF. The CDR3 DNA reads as TGTGCCAGCAGTATGGACAGGGGTCGACACGAGCAGTACTTC.

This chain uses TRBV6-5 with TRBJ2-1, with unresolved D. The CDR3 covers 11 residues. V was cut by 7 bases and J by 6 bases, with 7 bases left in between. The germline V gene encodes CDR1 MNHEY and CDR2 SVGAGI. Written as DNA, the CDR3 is TGTGCCAGCACTAAACTCAATGAGCAGTTCTTC. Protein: CASTKLNEQFF.

The CDR3 here is CAISESTGALNTEAFF. CDR3 bases: TGTGCCATCAGTGAGTCTACAGGCGCTTTGAACACTGAAGCTTTCTTT. The chain carries TRBV10-3 and TRBJ1-1; D perhaps matches TRBD1 (5 bases). Trimming took off 0 bases at V and 0 bases at J, with 11 bases between the two ends. CDR3 length: 16 residues. Germline V gives CDR1 ENHRY, CDR2 SYGVKD.

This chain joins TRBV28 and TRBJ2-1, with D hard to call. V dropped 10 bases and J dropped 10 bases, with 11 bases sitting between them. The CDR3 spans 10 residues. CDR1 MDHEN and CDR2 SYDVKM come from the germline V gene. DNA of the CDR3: TGTGCCACCCAAGCCGGGGAGCAGTTCTTC. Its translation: CATQAGEQFF.

This chain's CDR3 is CASSLGAHLGTDTQYF. DNA of the CDR3: TGTGCCAGCAGCTTAGGCGCCCACCTGGGCACAGATACGCAGTATTTT. The chain carries TRBV7-6 and TRBJ2-3; no firm D call. The V and J ends lost 1 base and 1 base respectively, with 12 bases between them. Germline CDR1 reads SGHVS; CDR2 reads FNYEAQ. The CDR3 spans 16 residues. The full variable domain, in which reference TRBV7-6 and TRBJ2-3 provide the parts outside the CDR3, is GAGVSQSPRYKVTKRGQDVALRCDPISGHVSLYWYRQALGQGPEFLTYFNYEAQQDKSGLPNDRFSAERPEGSISTLTIQRTEQRDSAMYRCASSLGAHLGTDTQYFGPGTRLTVL.

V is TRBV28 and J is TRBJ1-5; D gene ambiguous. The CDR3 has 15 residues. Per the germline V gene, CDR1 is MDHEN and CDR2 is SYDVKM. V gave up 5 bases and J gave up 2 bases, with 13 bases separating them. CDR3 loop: CASSPSSRGNQPQHF. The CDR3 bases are TGTGCCAGCAGTCCCAGTAGCCGGGGCAATCAGCCCCAGCATTTT.

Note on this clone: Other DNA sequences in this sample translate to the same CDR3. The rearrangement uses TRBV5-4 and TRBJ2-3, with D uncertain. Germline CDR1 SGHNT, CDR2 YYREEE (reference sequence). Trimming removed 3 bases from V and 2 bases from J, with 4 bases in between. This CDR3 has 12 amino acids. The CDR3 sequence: CASSSSTDTQYF. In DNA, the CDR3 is TGTGCCAGCAGCTCATCCACAGATACGCAGTATTTT. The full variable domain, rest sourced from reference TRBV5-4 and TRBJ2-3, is ETGVTQSPTHLIKTRGQQVTLRCSSQSGHNTVSWYQQALGQGPQFIFQYYREEENGRGNFPPRFSGLQFPNYSSELNVNALELDDSALYLCASSSSTDTQYFGPGTRLTVL.

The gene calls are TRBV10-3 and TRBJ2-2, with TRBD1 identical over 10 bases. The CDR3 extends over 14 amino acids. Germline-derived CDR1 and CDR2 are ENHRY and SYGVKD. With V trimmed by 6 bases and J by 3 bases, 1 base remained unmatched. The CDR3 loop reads CAIRGTGDTGELFF. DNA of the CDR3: TGTGCCATCAGGGGGACAGGGGACACCGGGGAGCTGTTTTTT.

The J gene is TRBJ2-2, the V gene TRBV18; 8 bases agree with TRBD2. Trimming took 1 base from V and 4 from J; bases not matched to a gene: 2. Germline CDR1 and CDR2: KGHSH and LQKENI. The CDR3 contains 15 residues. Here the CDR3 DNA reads TGTGCCAGCTCACCACTAGCGGGGAGCACCGGGGAGCTGTTTTTT. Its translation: CASSPLAGSTGELFF.

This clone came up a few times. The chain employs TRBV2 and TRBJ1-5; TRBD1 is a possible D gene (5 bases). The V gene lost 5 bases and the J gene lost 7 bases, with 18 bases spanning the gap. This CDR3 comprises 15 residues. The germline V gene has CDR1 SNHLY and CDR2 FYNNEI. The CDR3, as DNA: TGTGCCAGCAGTCCCCAGACTCGGGGGTGGCAGCCCCAGCATTTT. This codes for CASSPQTRGWQPQHF.